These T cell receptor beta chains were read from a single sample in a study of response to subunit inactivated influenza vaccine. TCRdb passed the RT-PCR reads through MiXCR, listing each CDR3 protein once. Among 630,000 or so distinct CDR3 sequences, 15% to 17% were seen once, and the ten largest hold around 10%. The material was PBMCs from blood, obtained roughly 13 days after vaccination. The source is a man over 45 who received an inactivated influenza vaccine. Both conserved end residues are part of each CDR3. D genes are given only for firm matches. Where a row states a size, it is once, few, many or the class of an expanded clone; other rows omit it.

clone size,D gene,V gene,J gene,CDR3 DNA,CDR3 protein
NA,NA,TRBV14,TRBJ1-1,TGTGCCAGCAGCACACTCGTCGGACGGGGGAACACTGAAGCTTTCTTT,CASSTLVGRGNTEAFF
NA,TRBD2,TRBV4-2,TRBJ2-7,TGTGCCAGCAGCCAGCCCGGGGGGGCCTCCTACGAGCAGTACTTC,CASSQPGGASYEQYF
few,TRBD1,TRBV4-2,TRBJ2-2,TGTGCCAGCAGCCAAGAAGCAGGGGGATTGAACACCGGGGAGCTGTTTTTT,CASSQEAGGLNTGELFF
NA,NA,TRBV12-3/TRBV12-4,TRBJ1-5,TGTGCCAGCAGTCAAACGGGCCAGCCCCAGCATTTT,CASSQTGQPQHF
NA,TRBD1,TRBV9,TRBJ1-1,TGTGCCAGCAGCCTTGAAGGACAGGGACTGAACACTGAAGCTTTCTTT,CASSLEGQGLNTEAFF
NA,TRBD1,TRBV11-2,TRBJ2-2,TGTGCCAGCAGCTTGCTAAACAGGGGAACCGGGGAGCTGTTTTTT,CASSLLNRGTGELFF
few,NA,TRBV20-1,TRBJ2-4,TGCAGTGCTAGGGGGCAAGGGGAACCCAAGCACATTCAGTACTTC,CSARGQGEPKHIQYF
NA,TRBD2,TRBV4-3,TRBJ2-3,TGCGCCAGCAGCCAAGACCTTTATACTAGCGGGAGAATAAAGGATACGCAGTATTTT,CASSQDLYTSGRIKDTQYF
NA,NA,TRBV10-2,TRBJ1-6,TGCGCCAGCAGTGATTTGGCCCTCTCCTATAATTCACCCCTCCACTTT,CASSDLALSYNSPLHF
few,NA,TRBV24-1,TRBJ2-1,TGTGCCACCAGTGATTTGACTTCCCCCTACAATGAGCAGTTCTTC,CATSDLTSPYNEQFF
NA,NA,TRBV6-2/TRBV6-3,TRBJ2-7,TGTGCCAGCAACACAGGGCGGTCCTACTACGAGCAGTACTTC,CASNTGRSYYEQYF
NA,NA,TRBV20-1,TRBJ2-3,TGCAGTGCCGTGGTGGGGGATACGCAGTATTTT,CSAVVGDTQYF